This T cell receptor (beta chain) was identified in a study of T cells in Graves' hyperthyroidism and ophthalmopathy (dated by TCRdb to 2018 to 2020). Turning to the overall study: Peripheral blood samples were taken at the time of initial diagnosis, prior to any treatment. A discovery cohort of around 100 patients, approximately 45 with Graves' ophthalmopathy and 57 with stable Graves' hyperthyroidism, was used to find distinguishing TCR V-J signatures. An independent validation cohort of about 20 hyperthyroidism patients and about 15 patients who later progressed to ophthalmopathy tested prospective prediction of ophthalmopathy. For training and testing, the approximately 97 patients in the discovery cohort were randomly divided in a 7:3 ratio. In several Graves' hyperthyroidism patients, the study also compared T-cell repertoires from thyroid tissue with T-cell repertoires from blood. After sampling, hyperthyroidism patients received methimazole starting at 30 mg daily, and ophthalmopathy patients received high-dose intravenous methylprednisolone. TCR Vbeta CDR3 sequencing of 120 to 150 peripheral blood samples (over 40 ophthalmopathy, 75 hyperthyroidism and 17 progressor patients) is reported in the paper. General study outcomes and caveats: Blood samples also contained most of the expanded thyroid clonotypes (frequency above 0.001), which suggests that blood repertoires may reflect thyroid immune responses. In cross-validation, a model built on a 13 V-J signature told ophthalmopathy apart from stable hyperthyroidism with roughly 87% sensitivity and about 81% specificity, and in testing the same model reached 80%/75%. No statistical method was used to set the sample size in advance, and investigators knew the group allocation. During validation, the model predicted progression to ophthalmopathy a median of approximately 6.5 months ahead of onset, with 60% to 71% sensitivity and under 85% specificity.

Amplification of TCR beta CDR3 regions was carried out from RNA transcripts. The TCR CDR3 was subjected to a first round of RT-PCR using the HTBI primer set and the Qiagen OneStep RT-PCR kit. Libraries were constructed in a second round of multiplex PCR, after which size selection and purification were performed. Sequencing of the libraries was done on an Illumina HiSeq2000 using paired-end 100 bp reads. The paper's data handling went like this. SOAPnuke was used to process the raw data, throwing out any read that contained adapters or uncalled bases, had a mean Phred below 15, or lacked an exact constant-primer or identifier match. COPE v1.2.5 was used to merge the high-quality paired reads, and each unique nucleotide sequence was defined as a clonotype. MiTCR v1.1 was used to align the clonotypes against IMGT TRBV, TRBD and TRBJ reference segments. The analysis was restricted to V-J combinations with a frequency above 0.0001, which together covered approximately 99% of the repertoires. A TCS score was defined as the ratio of F50 (clonal expansion) to E x V (chaos), with BLOSUM62-based TCRdist applied between CDR3 peptides within each V-J. Welch's t-statistics and random forest reduced around 520 V-J features to roughly 13, which were used in a naive Bayes classifier (R e1071). The Morisita-Horn index was used to measure how similar the thyroid and blood repertoires were. TCRdb applied fastp at Q25 and MiXCR to the public reads, then kept only in-frame beta chains. For every CDR3 protein sequence, its rows merge into one entry that carries the most common genes and DNA. These V and J calls originate from TCRdb's pipeline instead of the authors' own analysis. Present in this sample are about 840,000 distinct CDR3 sequences, over 35% of which were seen just once. The biggest ten clones account for approximately 8.7% of the sample.

About this clonotype: It lacks a known antigen. There are no base qualities to consult, and no much larger clone falls within one base.

From a lookup of the germline V gene (reference sequence), CDR1 and CDR2 are DFQATT and SNEGSKA. The CDR3 sequence holds 13 residues, the cysteine and phenylalanine included. Of the read, only the CDR3 DNA is kept; its 39 bases are in frame from base 1. The junction shows trimming of 2 bases on V and 5 bases on J, plus 12 bases between the germline ends. A patient counted as having stable Graves' hyperthyroidism if no progression to ophthalmopathy occurred over 18 months of follow-up. The hyperthyroidism patients were between 18 and 65 years old and newly diagnosed, with a disease duration of less than 2 months. Any patient with an uncontrolled infection, another autoimmune disease, pregnancy or lactation was excluded. Clinical symptoms, serum thyroxine and TRAb, thyroid ultrasound, and orbital computed tomography formed the basis for the diagnoses. PBMCs were isolated from about 9 ml of fresh peripheral blood by Ficoll-Paque density gradient centrifugation. Total RNA was extracted using Trizol reagent, and RNA quality was assessed on an Agilent 2100 Bioanalyzer.

Rearrangement joined TRBV20-1 to TRBJ2-5, and TRBD1 may be the D gene, going by 5 matching bases. Sequencing was carried out using blood. The source is a man between 18 and 35 years old with Graves' hyperthyroidism. The sequenced DNA: TGCAGTGCTAGACAGTGGGGCGGCGAGACCCAGTACTTC. The encoded protein is CSARQWGGETQYF.